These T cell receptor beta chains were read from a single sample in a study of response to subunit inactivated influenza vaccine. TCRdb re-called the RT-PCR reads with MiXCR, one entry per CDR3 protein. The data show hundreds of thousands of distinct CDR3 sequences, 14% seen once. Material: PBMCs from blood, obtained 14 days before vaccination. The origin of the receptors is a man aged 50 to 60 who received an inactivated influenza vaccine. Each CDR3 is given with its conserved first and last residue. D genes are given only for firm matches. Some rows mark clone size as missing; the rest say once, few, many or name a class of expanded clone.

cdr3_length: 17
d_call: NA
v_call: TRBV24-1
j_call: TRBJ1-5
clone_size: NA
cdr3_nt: TGTGCCACCAGTGACCTTATCAGGGCATATGAAAATCAGCCCCAGCATTTT
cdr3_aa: CATSDLIRAYENQPQHF

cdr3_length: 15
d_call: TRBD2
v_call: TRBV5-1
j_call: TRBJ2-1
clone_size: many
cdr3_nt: TGCGCCAGCCGAACAAGCGGGAGCGATTACAATGAGCAGTTCTTC
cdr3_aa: CASRTSGSDYNEQFF

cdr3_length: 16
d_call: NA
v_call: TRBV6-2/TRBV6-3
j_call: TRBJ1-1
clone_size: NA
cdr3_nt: TGTGCCAGCAGTTACGGTGTATGGCTTTTTTCTGCTGAAGCTTTCTTT
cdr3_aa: CASSYGVWLFSAEAFF

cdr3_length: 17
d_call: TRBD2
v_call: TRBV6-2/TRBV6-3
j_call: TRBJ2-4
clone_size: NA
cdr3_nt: TGTGCCAGCAGTCACGGACTAGCGGGAGGGCCCAAAAACATTCAGTACTTC
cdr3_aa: CASSHGLAGGPKNIQYF

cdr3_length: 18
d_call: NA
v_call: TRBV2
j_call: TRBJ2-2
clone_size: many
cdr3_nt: TGTGCCAGCAGTGAAGTCACGGGTATAGGGCTGAACACCGGGGAGCTGTTTTTT
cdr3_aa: CASSEVTGIGLNTGELFF

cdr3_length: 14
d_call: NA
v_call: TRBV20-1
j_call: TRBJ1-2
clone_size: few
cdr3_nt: TGCAGTGCTAGACCGCCACAGGCAGGTTATGGCTACACCTTC
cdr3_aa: CSARPPQAGYGYTF

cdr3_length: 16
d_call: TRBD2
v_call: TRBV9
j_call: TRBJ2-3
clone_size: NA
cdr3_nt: TGTGCCAGCAGCACCCCCGGACTAGCGGGAGGGGATACGCAGTATTTT
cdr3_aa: CASSTPGLAGGDTQYF

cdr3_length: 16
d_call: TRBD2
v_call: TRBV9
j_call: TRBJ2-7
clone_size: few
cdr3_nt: TGTGCCAGCAGCGTAGGGGTCGGGGGACTAGCCTCAAACCAGTACTTC
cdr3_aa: CASSVGVGGLASNQYF

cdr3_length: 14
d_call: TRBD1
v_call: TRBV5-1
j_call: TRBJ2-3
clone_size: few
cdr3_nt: TGCGCCAGCAAGGAGGACAGGGAGGCAGATACGCAGTATTTT
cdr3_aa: CASKEDREADTQYF

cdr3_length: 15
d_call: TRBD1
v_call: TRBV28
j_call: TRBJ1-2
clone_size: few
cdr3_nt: TGTGCCAGCAGTTTAATACAGGGGGCTGTCAATGGCTACACCTTC
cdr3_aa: CASSLIQGAVNGYTF

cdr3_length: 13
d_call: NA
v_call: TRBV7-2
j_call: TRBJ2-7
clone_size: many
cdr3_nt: TGTGCCAGCAGCTCCTCAGGGTTCTACGAGCAGTACTTC
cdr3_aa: CASSSSGFYEQYF

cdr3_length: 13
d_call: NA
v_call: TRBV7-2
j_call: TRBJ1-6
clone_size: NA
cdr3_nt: TGTGCCAGCAGCTTAGTTTCTGACTCACCCCTCCACTTT
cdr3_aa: CASSLVSDSPLHF

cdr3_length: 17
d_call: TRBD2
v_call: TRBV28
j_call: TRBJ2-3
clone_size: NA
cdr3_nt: TGTGCCAGCAGTCCATCCAGGAGCGGGGGGACCACAGATACGCAGTATTTT
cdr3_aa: CASSPSRSGGTTDTQYF

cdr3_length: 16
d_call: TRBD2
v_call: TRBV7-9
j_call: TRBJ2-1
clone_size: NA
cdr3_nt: TGTGCCAGCAGCAAACTAGCGGGGAGCTCCTACAATGAGCAGTTCTTC
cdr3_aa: CASSKLAGSSYNEQFF

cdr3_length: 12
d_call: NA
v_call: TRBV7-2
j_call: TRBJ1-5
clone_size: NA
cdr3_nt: TGTGCCAGCAGCGATAAAAGGGGGGCCCAGCATTTT
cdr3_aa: CASSDKRGAQHF

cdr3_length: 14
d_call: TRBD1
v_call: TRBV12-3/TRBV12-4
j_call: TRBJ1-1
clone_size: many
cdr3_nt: TGTGCCAGCAAAGGACAGGGAGCGAACACTGAAGCTTTCTTT
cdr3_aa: CASKGQGANTEAFF

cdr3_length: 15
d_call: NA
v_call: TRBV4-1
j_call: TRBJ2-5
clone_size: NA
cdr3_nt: TGCGCCAGCAGCCAAGGGATAGTAGGCCAAGAGACCCAGTACTTC
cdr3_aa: CASSQGIVGQETQYF

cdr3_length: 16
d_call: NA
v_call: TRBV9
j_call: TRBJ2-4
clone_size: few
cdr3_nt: TGTGCCAGCAGCGTTGGCAGTGGTCTAGCCAAAAACATTCAGTACTTC
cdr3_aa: CASSVGSGLAKNIQYF

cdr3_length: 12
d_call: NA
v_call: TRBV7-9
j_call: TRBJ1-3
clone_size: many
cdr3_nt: TGTGCCAGCAGCTCTATTGGAAACACCATATATTTT
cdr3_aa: CASSSIGNTIYF

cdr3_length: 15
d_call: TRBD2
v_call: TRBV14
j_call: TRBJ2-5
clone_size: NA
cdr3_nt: TGTGCCAGCAGCCAAGGGGGACTAGCCCAAGAGACCCAGTACTTC
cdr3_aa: CASSQGGLAQETQYF

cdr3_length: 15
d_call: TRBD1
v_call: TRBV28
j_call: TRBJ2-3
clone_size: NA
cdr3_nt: TGTGCCAGCAGTTTAATGGACAGGGGCACAGATACGCAGTATTTT
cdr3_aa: CASSLMDRGTDTQYF

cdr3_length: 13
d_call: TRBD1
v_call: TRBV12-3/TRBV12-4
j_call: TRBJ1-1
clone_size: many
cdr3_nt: TGTGCCAGCAGTCGACAGGGGGTAACTGAAGCTTTCTTT
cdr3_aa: CASSRQGVTEAFF

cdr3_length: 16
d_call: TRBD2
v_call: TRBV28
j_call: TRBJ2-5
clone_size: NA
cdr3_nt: TGTGCCAGCAGTCCTAGCTGGGAGGGCACGCGGGAGACCCAGTACTTC
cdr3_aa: CASSPSWEGTRETQYF

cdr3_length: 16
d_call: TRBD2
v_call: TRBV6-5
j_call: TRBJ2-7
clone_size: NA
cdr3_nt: TGTGCCAGCAGTTACTCGACTAGCGGGAACTCCTACGAGCAGTACTTC
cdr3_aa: CASSYSTSGNSYEQYF

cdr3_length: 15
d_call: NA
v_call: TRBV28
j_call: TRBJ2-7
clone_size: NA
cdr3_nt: TGTGCCAGCAGTTTATCCGACAGGCTTCCCTACGAGCAGTACTTC
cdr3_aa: CASSLSDRLPYEQYF

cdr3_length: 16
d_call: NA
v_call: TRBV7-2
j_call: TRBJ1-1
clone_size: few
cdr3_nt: TGTGCCAGCAGCTTAGTAACCGGACAGCGTAACACTGAAGCTTTCTTT
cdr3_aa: CASSLVTGQRNTEAFF

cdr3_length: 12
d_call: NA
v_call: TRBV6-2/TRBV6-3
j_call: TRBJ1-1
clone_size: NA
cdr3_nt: TGTGCCAGCAGTTACGGCCACACTGAAGCTTTCTTT
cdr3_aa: CASSYGHTEAFF

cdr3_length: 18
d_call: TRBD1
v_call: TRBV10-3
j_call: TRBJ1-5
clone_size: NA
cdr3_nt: TGTGCCATCAGTGAGTCGGACAGGGCCGTAGGACGCGACCAGCCCCAGCATTTT
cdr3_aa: CAISESDRAVGRDQPQHF

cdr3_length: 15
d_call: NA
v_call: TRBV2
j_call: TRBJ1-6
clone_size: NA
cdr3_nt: TGTGCCAGCAGTGACTCGGGGTGGAATAATTCACCCCTCCACTTT
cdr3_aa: CASSDSGWNNSPLHF

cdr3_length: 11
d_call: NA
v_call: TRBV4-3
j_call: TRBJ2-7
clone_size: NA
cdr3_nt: TGCGCCAGCGACGTATCGTACGAGCAGTACTTC
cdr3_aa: CASDVSYEQYF

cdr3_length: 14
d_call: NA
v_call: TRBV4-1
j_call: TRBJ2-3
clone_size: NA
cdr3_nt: TGCGCCAGCAGCCACCTACAGGTCTCAGATACGCAGTATTTT
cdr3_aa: CASSHLQVSDTQYF

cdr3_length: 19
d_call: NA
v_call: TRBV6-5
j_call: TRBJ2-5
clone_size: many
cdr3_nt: TGTGCCAGCAGTTACTCGGGGGGGCCCACACGTTCCCAAAAGGAGACCCAGTACTTC
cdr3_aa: CASSYSGGPTRSQKETQYF

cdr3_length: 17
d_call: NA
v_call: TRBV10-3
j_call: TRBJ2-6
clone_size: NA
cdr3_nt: TGTGCCATCAGTGCTCGGGGACGGGGCTCTGGGGCCAACGTCCTGACTTTC
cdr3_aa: CAISARGRGSGANVLTF

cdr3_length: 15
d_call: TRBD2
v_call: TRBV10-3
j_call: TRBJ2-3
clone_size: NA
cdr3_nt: TGTGCCATCAGTGTTAGCGGGGGACCCACAGATACGCAGTATTTT
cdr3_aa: CAISVSGGPTDTQYF

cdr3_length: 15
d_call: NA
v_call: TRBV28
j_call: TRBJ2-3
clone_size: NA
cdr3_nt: TGTGCCAGCAGTTCCCCCCCGAGCAGCACAGATACGCAGTATTTT
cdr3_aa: CASSSPPSSTDTQYF

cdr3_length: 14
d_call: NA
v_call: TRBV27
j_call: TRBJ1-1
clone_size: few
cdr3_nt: TGTGCCAGCAGTTTCCTTGTAGGGGACACTGAAGCTTTCTTT
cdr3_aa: CASSFLVGDTEAFF

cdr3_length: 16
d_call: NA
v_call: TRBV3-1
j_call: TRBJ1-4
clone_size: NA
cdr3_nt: TGTGCCAGCAGCCAGAAAAGAGGGGTGGCTAATGAAAAACTGTTTTTT
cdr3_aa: CASSQKRGVANEKLFF

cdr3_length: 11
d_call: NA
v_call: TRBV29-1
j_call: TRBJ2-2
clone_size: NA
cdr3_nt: TGCAGCGTTCTTTATTCCCGGGAGCTGTTTTTT
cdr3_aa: CSVLYSRELFF

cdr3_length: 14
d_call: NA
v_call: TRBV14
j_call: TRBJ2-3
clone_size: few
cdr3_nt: TGTGCCAGCAGCCAATATGTAGGGCCAGATACGCAGTATTTT
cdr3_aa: CASSQYVGPDTQYF

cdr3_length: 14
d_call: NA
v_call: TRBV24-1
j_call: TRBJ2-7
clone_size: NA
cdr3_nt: TGTGCCACCAGTGGAGGTGGGAGCTCCTACGAGCAGTACTTC
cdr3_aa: CATSGGGSSYEQYF

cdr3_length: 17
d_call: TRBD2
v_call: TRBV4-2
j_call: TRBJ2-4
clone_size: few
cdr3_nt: TGTGCCAGCAGCCAATTAGCGGGGGGCGTAGCCAAAAACATTCAGTACTTC
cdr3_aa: CASSQLAGGVAKNIQYF